The 25 T cell receptor beta chains below all came from one sample that was sequenced in a study of cytotoxic CD8 clonotypes in ibrutinib-treated CLL. Assay used: immunoSEQ multiplex PCR; TCRdb lists only in-frame clones, some missing. The sample records fewer than 400,000 clones, 60% to 80% being singletons. The input for sequencing was PBMCs, taken after 36 months of ibrutinib treatment. All receptors derive from a human donor with chronic lymphocytic leukemia.

The sample holds a few counts of this clone. The CDR3 loop is CASSLRTVRYGYTF. DNA for the CDR3: TGTGCCAGCAGCTTAAGGACCGTTCGCTATGGCTACACCTTC. The chain recombines TRBV7-8 with TRBJ1-2; D remains ambiguous. CDR1 SGHVS and CDR2 FQNEAQ come from the germline V gene. This CDR3 has 14 residues. The V end lost 2 bases, the J end lost 4 bases, and 11 bases lay between the germline ends.

The chain combines TRBV9 with TRBJ2-5; 13 bases map to TRBD2. Germline CDR1 reads SGDLS; CDR2 reads YYNGEE. The ends lost 0 bases at V and 1 base at J; junction bases unmatched: 9. The CDR3 spans 19 residues. CDR3 DNA: TGTGCCAGCAGCGTAGCAGGCGGGGGACTAGCGGGGAGCCAAGAGACCCAGTACTTC. Translated, it gives CASSVAGGGLAGSQETQYF.

The CDR3 sequence is CASSEPFNYGYTF. The CDR3 DNA follows: TGTGCCAGCAGTGAACCCTTTAACTATGGCTACACCTTC. V gene TRBV25-1 combines with J gene TRBJ1-2, with no clear D. The CDR3 runs to 13 residues. In germline, CDR1 is MGHDK, CDR2 SYGVNS. Trimming removed 2 bases at V and 1 base at J, with 5 bases between.

This clone was detected a few times. This chain links TRBV6-1 with TRBJ2-2, with 10 bases matching TRBD2. CDR1 is MNHNS, CDR2 SASEGT, per germline. This CDR3 has 16 amino acids. V trimming: 4 bases; J trimming: 3 bases; junction bases outside the gene matches: 5. DNA of the CDR3: TGTGCCAGCAGTGCTGTAGCGGGGGGACACACCGGGGAGCTGTTTTTT. This sequence encodes CASSAVAGGHTGELFF.

The V gene is TRBV28, the J gene TRBJ1-6; D might be TRBD1 (6 bases). Germline V lookup: CDR1 MDHEN, CDR2 SYDVKM. Trimming stripped 5 bases from V and 0 bases from J, with 14 bases between. The CDR3 length is 17 residues. CDR3 sequence: CASSDTQGSSYNSPLHF. The CDR3, as DNA: TGTGCCAGCAGTGACACACAGGGATCCTCCTATAATTCACCCCTCCACTTT.

The chain combines TRBV29-1 with TRBJ2-7; unclear D gene. The length of the CDR3 is 14 residues. Germline CDR1 reads SQVTM; CDR2 reads ANQGSEA. The germline V and J ends were trimmed by 0 bases and 1 base, with 10 bases remaining between them. For the CDR3, the DNA is TGCAGCGTTGAAGATGAGCGCAGATCCTACGAGCAGTACTTC. Protein: CSVEDERRSYEQYF.

The chain joins TRBV6-4 to TRBJ2-5, with TRBD2 matching 8 bases. Trimming cost V 5 bases and J 5 bases; bases outside gene matches: 10. Germline CDR1 MRHNA, CDR2 SNTAGT. The CDR3 has 15 amino acids. In DNA form, the CDR3 reads TGTGCCAGCAGTCCCACCAGCGGGAGTGGGGAGACCCAGTACTTC. It codes for CASSPTSGSGETQYF.

The count of this clone is one. V gene TRBV4-3 combines with J gene TRBJ2-1, with 9 bases that match TRBD2. This CDR3 has 17 residues. The germline CDR1 and CDR2 sequences are LGHNA and YSLEER. V lost 1 base and J lost 4; bases outside the gene matches: 8. CDR3 DNA: TGCGCCAGCAGCCAAGTATCCCTAGCGGGACCTTACAATGAGCAGTTCTTC. Encoded protein: CASSQVSLAGPYNEQFF.

Note on this clone: Compared with germline, one end of the junction differs, possibly owing to a read error. The rearrangement uses TRBV11-2 and TRBJ2-5; D is perhaps TRBD2 (5 bases). This CDR3 comprises 12 residues. The V gene's germline CDR1 is SGHAT and CDR2 FQNNGV. The CDR3 sequence: CASGLLRETRYF. CDR3 DNA: TGTGCCAGCGGCCTCCTGAGGGAGACCCGGTACTTC.

The rearrangement uses TRBV2 and TRBJ1-5; tentative D call: TRBD1 (5 bases). This CDR3 is 14 amino acids long. In germline, CDR1 is SNHLY, CDR2 FYNNEI. Between the trimmed V and J ends, which lost 7 bases and 3 bases, there was a span of 13 bases. DNA of the CDR3: TGTGCCAGCATCGGGGACGGCCTCAATCAGCCCCAGCATTTT. Translated: CASIGDGLNQPQHF.

This chain links TRBV15 with TRBJ2-1; D is ambiguous. The germline gives CDR1 LNHNV, CDR2 YYDKDF (reference sequence). The V end lost 0 bases, the J end lost 7 bases, and 7 bases lay between the germline ends. The CDR3 totals 13 residues. CDR3 nucleotides: TGTGCCACCAGCAGAGACGCCATGAATGAGCAGTTCTTC. Protein: CATSRDAMNEQFF.

The V and J genes are TRBV6-1 and TRBJ2-7; D is possibly TRBD1 (6 bases). The CDR3 runs 15 residues. Germline V lookup: CDR1 MNHNS, CDR2 SASEGT. The germline V and J ends were trimmed by 2 bases and 3 bases, with 14 bases remaining between them. CDR3 in amino acids: CASSEWAGVGYEQYF. The CDR3 coding sequence is TGTGCCAGCAGTGAATGGGCAGGGGTCGGCTACGAGCAGTACTTC.

The gene calls are TRBV28 and TRBJ1-2; 10 bases fit TRBD1. Germline loops: CDR1 MDHEN, CDR2 SYDVKM. The CDR3 covers 14 residues. With V trimmed by 4 bases and J by 8 bases, 7 bases remained unmatched. The CDR3: CASSYTGTGDGYTF. The CDR3 DNA reads as TGTGCCAGCAGTTATACCGGGACAGGGGACGGCTACACCTTC.

The rearrangement uses TRBV5-1 and TRBJ2-1; 8 positions agree with TRBD2. The CDR3 runs 16 residues. Per the germline V gene, CDR1 is SGHRS and CDR2 is YFSETQ. V gave up 1 base and J gave up 6 bases; unmatched junction bases: 9. The CDR3 coding sequence is TGCGCCAGCAGCTTGCCCTGGACTAGCCGAGGCAATGAGCAGTTCTTC. Encoded protein: CASSLPWTSRGNEQFF.

The chain is built from TRBV5-6 and TRBJ2-5, with TRBD2 matching 12 bases. The CDR3 is 17 amino acids. V gave up 4 bases and J gave up 5 bases; unmatched junction bases: 12. Germline V lookup: CDR1 SGHDT, CDR2 YYEEEE. This CDR3 reads CASSEWLAGGPGETQYF. CDR3 DNA sequence: TGTGCCAGCAGCGAATGGCTAGCGGGAGGGCCGGGGGAGACCCAGTACTTC.

The V and J genes are TRBV19 and TRBJ1-1; D unresolved. Deletions cut 10 bases from V and 12 bases from J, with 15 bases between. Germline values: CDR1 LNHDA, CDR2 SQIVND (reference sequence). The CDR3 totals 10 residues. The CDR3 DNA sequence: TGTGCCACTGTATATTGTGGACCTTTCTTT. This codes for CATVYCGPFF.

The V gene is TRBV10-3, the J gene TRBJ1-6, with D perhaps TRBD1 (6 bases). Trimming cost V 7 bases and J 3 bases, with 7 bases left between them. The CDR3 loop spans 13 amino acids. Germline CDR1 ENHRY, CDR2 SYGVKD. CDR3 sequence: CAITGDYNSPLHF. CDR3 coding DNA: TGTGCCATCACAGGGGACTATAATTCACCCCTCCACTTT.

This chain links TRBV27 with TRBJ2-5, with 11 bases aligning to TRBD2. The germline V gene has CDR1 MNHEY and CDR2 SMNVEV (reference sequence). Trimming took 6 bases from V and 5 from J; bases not matched to a gene: 2. The CDR3 contains 13 residues. CDR3 sequence reads: CASRLAGAETQYF. Here the CDR3 DNA reads TGTGCCAGCAGACTAGCGGGGGCGGAGACCCAGTACTTC.

This chain links TRBV15 with TRBJ1-2; 10 nucleotides agree with TRBD1. From germline, CDR1 is LNHNV and CDR2 YYDKDF (reference sequence). This CDR3 has 14 residues. Trimming removed 3 bases from V and 7 bases from J; junction bases left unmatched: 5. CDR3 in DNA: TGTGCCACCAGCAGTGACAGGGGGCTAGGTGGCTACACCTTC. It yields the protein CATSSDRGLGGYTF.

V is TRBV27 and J is TRBJ2-1; weak D call: TRBD2 (6 bases). Germline V lookup: CDR1 MNHEY, CDR2 SMNVEV (reference sequence). The CDR3 is 14 residues long. Trimming removed 3 bases at V and 4 bases at J, with 10 bases between. The chain's CDR3 is CASSLGLHYNEQFF. The CDR3 nucleotides read TGTGCCAGCAGTTTGGGACTTCATTACAATGAGCAGTTCTTC.

This rearrangement joins TRBV18 to TRBJ1-6; D perhaps matches TRBD1 (6 bases). Trimming stripped 2 bases from V and 9 bases from J, with 26 bases between. Looked up from germline, CDR1 is KGHSH and CDR2 is LQKENI. This CDR3 has 19 residues. The CDR3 DNA reads as TGTGCCAGCTCACCATCAACAGGGCGGTCGTTCAGCTCATTTTCACCCCTCCACTTT. This gives the protein CASSPSTGRSFSSFSPLHF.

V and J are TRBV5-1 and TRBJ1-4, with unresolved D. V dropped 4 bases and J dropped 8 bases, with 15 bases sitting between them. This CDR3 region has 14 residues. Germline values: CDR1 SGHRS, CDR2 YFSETQ. CDR3 DNA sequence: TGCGCCAGCAGCCCCGTATCGGCAAAAGAAAAACTGTTTTTT. Translation: CASSPVSAKEKLFF.

The chain employs TRBV27 and TRBJ2-2, with 14 nucleotides matching TRBD2. CDR1 and CDR2 (germline): MNHEY, SMNVEV (reference sequence). V shed 8 bases and J 3 bases; nucleotides not matched to a gene: 8. There are 17 residues in the CDR3. CDR3 sequence reads: CASGDKGLAGDTGELFF. The CDR3 region has the DNA TGTGCCAGCGGAGACAAGGGACTAGCGGGGGACACCGGGGAGCTGTTTTTT.

The V gene is TRBV5-1, the J gene TRBJ1-2; 7 positions agree with TRBD1. With 1 base clipped from V and 3 bases from J, the junction kept 9 bases outside the gene matches. Germline V gene data show CDR1 as SGHRS and CDR2 as YFSETQ. The CDR3 runs 16 residues. CDR3 bases: TGCGCCAGCAGCTTGCTAGTGTGGGGGACAGACTATGGCTACACCTTC. Encoded protein: CASSLLVWGTDYGYTF.

The CDR3 DNA sequence: TGTGCCAGCAGGGCGGGACAGGGACTCCTCGAGCAGTACTTC. Amino acid sequence: CASRAGQGLLEQYF. The rearrangement joins TRBV6-5 to TRBJ2-7; 9 bases match TRBD1. Germline loops: CDR1 MNHEY, CDR2 SVGAGI. This CDR3 region has 14 residues. Losses at the gene ends were 6 bases for V and 6 bases for J; bases not matched to a gene: 9.